Sequencing of this T cell receptor (beta chain) was carried out in a study of metastatic and nonmetastatic thyroid tumors. At the level of the study: It was across blood and tumor or nodule tissue from malignant and benign thyroid patients that repertoires were compared. Study conclusions and caveats: TCR beta diversity was reportedly significantly higher in malignant thyroid tumors than benign nodules, in blood and tumor.

In the source study's methods: A papillary thyroid cancer distant-metastasis classifier was built from CDR3 differences across clinicopathological groups. TCRdb re-called clones from the PCR reads using MiXCR. These V and J calls originate from TCRdb's pipeline instead of the authors' own analysis. This sample has 35,000 to 50,000 clones, with roughly 12% found just once. The germline gives CDR1 MNHNS, CDR2 SASEGT. The CDR3 contains 12 residues. Trimming pared 3 bases from V and 0 bases from J, leaving 3 bases between. This clone was seen more than once but under ten times. The target antigen is unknown. Thyroid surgery had not been preceded by any treatment in any patient.

The chain couples TRBV6-1 to TRBJ2-7; no firm D call. The source is a female donor with papillary thyroid cancer or a benign thyroid nodule (not recorded which). Some clones in this sample may be carry-over from other donors' samples. The specimen was blood. The DNA of the CDR3 is TGTGCCAGCAGTGACGGCTCCTACGAGCAGTACTTC. The encoded protein is CASSDGSYEQYF.